Below, 10 T cell receptor beta chains from the same sample are listed, as sequenced in a study of blood T cell repertoires in COVID-19. Here immunoSEQ multiplex PCR was the method, and the copy in TCRdb shows in-frame clones only, minus some. This table has over 120,000 clones, about nine tenths appearing once. Sequencing was done on a sample of PBMCs or T cells enriched from blood (not recorded which). These receptors all come from a man aged 60 to 69 who had recovered from COVID-19.

The rearrangement joins TRBV19 to TRBJ2-7; 9 bases line up with TRBD2. Looked up from germline, CDR1 is LNHDA and CDR2 is SQIVND (reference sequence). The CDR3 sequence is 15 residues long. Losses at the gene ends were 1 base for V and 3 bases for J; bases not matched to a gene: 4. The DNA for the CDR3 is TGTGCCAGTAGTATAGGGCTAGCGGGAAACTACGAGCAGTACTTC. The encoded protein is CASSIGLAGNYEQYF. Complete variable domain (other parts from reference TRBV19 and TRBJ2-7): DGGITQSPKYLFRKEGQNVTLSCEQNLNHDAMYWYRQDPGQGLRLIYYSQIVNDFQKGDIAEGYSVSREKKESFPLTVTSAQKNPTAFYLCASSIGLAGNYEQYFGPGTRLTVT.

The gene calls are TRBV5-6 and TRBJ2-6, with 9 nucleotides matching TRBD1. CDR1 and CDR2 from the germline V gene are SGHDT and YYEEEE. Trimming took 3 bases from V and 0 from J; bases not matched to a gene: 1. This CDR3 has 16 residues. DNA of the CDR3: TGTGCCAGCAGCTGGACAGGGGCCTCTGGGGCCAACGTCCTGACTTTC. Translated, it gives CASSWTGASGANVLTF.

CDR3 in amino acids: CASSLGGSQETQYF. CDR3 DNA sequence: TGTGCCAGCAGCTTGGGGGGGAGTCAAGAGACCCAGTACTTC. The chain carries TRBV7-9 and TRBJ2-5; 7 bases match TRBD2. Germline trimming cut 3 bases from V and 2 bases from J; bases unmatched to any gene: 3. Looked up from germline, CDR1 is SEHNR and CDR2 is FQNEAQ (reference sequence). The CDR3 has 14 residues.

The chain carries TRBV3-1 (or the pseudogene TRBV3-2) and TRBJ1-5; the match to TRBD1 covers 10 bases. The CDR3 consists of 15 residues. Trimming took 5 bases from V and 2 from J; bases not matched to a gene: 3. Germline CDR1 reads LGHDT; CDR2 reads YNNKEL (reference sequence). CDR3 sequence reads: CASSLGQGGNQPQHF. Written as DNA, the CDR3 is TGTGCCAGCAGCTTAGGACAGGGGGGCAATCAGCCCCAGCATTTT.

The rearrangement uses TRBV28 and TRBJ1-4, with D tentatively TRBD1 (6 bases). Germline loops: CDR1 MDHEN, CDR2 SYDVKM. The CDR3 runs to 13 residues. V lost 6 bases, J lost 5 bases, and 10 bases lay in between. The CDR3 DNA sequence: TGTGCCAGCAGAAGGACAGTGAATGAAAAACTGTTTTTT. It codes for CASRRTVNEKLFF.

This rearrangement joins TRBV5-6 to TRBJ1-1, with a weak D call TRBD1 (5 bases). This CDR3 comprises 16 residues. V lost 0 bases, J lost 7 bases, and 19 bases lay in between. The germline CDR1 and CDR2 sequences are SGHDT and YYEEEE. The CDR3 DNA sequence: TGTGCCAGCAGCTTGGTCCCCGGGACCGCGGGGGGTGAAGCTTTCTTT. Its translation: CASSLVPGTAGGEAFF.

The gene calls are TRBV18 and TRBJ2-4; D is unresolved. The length of the CDR3 is 18 residues. The V end lost 4 bases, the J end lost 0 bases, and 19 bases lay between the germline ends. Germline-derived CDR1 and CDR2 are KGHSH and LQKENI. As DNA, the CDR3 is TGTGCCAGCTCACTATCCTCTCCGGTGGTTTTAGCCAAAAACATTCAGTACTTC. Translation: CASSLSSPVVLAKNIQYF.

The chain is built from TRBV10-3 and TRBJ1-2, with a possible D match to TRBD1 (5 bases). Trimming took 8 bases from V and 0 from J, leaving 13 bases between them. Germline CDR1 is ENHRY and CDR2 is SYGVKD. The CDR3 has 14 amino acids. The CDR3 DNA follows: TGTGCCATCCGCAAGGGGAAAGCTAACTATGGCTACACCTTC. Protein product: CAIRKGKANYGYTF.

The V and J genes are TRBV3-1 (or the pseudogene TRBV3-2) and TRBJ1-1; D gene unclear. V lost 4 bases and J 3 bases, leaving 6 bases between the germline ends. CDR1 is LGHDT and CDR2 is YNNKEL in the germline V gene (reference sequence). CDR3 length: 12 residues. The CDR3 reads CASSRHYTEAFF. The CDR3 nucleotides are TGTGCCAGCAGCCGGCATTACACTGAAGCTTTCTTT.

The chain has TRBV5-8 and TRBJ1-4, with TRBD1 identical over 9 bases. CDR1 is SGHTS and CDR2 is YDEGEE in the germline V gene. This CDR3 spans 18 amino acids. Trimming took 5 bases from V and 3 from J; bases not matched to a gene: 14. The CDR3 nucleotides are TGTGCCAGCAGACTGGACAGGGGCCCCTCTATGGCTAATGAAAAACTGTTTTTT. This encodes CASRLDRGPSMANEKLFF.